This TCR beta chain is drawn from a study of T-cell reconstitution after alpha-beta-depleted transplantation in children. This clonotype was observed a few times. Preparing the TCRbeta library involved the use of unique molecular identifiers. TCRdb itself ran the PCR reads through MiXCR, one entry per CDR3 protein. The table shows around 440,000 distinct CDR3 sequences, with around 15% occurring only once. The CDR3 runs 16 residues. Germline CDR1 reads SSHAT; CDR2 reads FNYEAQ (reference sequence). J gave up 6 bases and V 1 base, and 9 bases lay outside the gene matches. The rearrangement links TRBV7-7 to TRBJ2-7; 10 nucleotides agree with TRBD2. The receptor's source is a boy younger than two who had a stem cell transplant for Wiskott-Aldrich syndrome, so the T cells may come from the graft donor. The specimen was PBMCs, mostly from graft donor cells, collected 360 days after TCRalphabeta/CD19-depleted stem cell transplant. This chain's CDR3 is CASSLDPSGRSGEQYF. In DNA form, the CDR3 reads TGTGCCAGCAGCTTAGATCCTAGCGGGAGAAGTGGCGAGCAGTACTTC.